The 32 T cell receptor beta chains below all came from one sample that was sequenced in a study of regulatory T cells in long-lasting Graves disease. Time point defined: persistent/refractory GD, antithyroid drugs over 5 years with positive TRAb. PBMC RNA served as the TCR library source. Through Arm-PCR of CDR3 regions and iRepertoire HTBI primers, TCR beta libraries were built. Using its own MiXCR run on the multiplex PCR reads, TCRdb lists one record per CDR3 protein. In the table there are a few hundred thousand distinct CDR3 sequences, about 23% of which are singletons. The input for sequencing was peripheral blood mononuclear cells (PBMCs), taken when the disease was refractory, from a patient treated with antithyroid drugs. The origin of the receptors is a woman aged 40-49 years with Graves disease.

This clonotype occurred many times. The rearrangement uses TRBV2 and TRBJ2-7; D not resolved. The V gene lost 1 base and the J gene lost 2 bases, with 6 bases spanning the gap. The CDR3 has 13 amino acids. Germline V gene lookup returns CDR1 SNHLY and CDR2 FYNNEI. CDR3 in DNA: TGTGCCAGCAGTGAAGTTCCCGCCTACGAGCAGTACTTC. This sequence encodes CASSEVPAYEQYF.

CDR3 residues: CSVGQTSYEQYF. In nucleotides, the CDR3 is TGCAGCGTTGGACAGACTTCCTACGAGCAGTACTTC. The chain employs TRBV29-1 and TRBJ2-7; D perhaps matches TRBD1 (5 bases). V was cut by 4 bases and J by 1 base, with 8 bases left in between. This CDR3 comprises 12 residues. Germline V gives CDR1 SQVTM, CDR2 ANQGSEA.

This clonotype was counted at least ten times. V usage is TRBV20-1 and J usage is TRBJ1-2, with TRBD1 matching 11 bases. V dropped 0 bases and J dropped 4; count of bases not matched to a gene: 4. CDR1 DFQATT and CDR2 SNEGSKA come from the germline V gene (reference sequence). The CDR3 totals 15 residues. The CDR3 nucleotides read TGCAGTGCTAGAGATGGGACAGGGGGGACCTATGGCTACACCTTC. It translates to CSARDGTGGTYGYTF.

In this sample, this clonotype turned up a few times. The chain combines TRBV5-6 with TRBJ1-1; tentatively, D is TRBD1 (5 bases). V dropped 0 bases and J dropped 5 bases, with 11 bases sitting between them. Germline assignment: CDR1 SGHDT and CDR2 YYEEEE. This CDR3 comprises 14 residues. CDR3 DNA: TGTGCCAGCAGCTTGGACAGGTGGGGGACTGAAGCTTTCTTT. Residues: CASSLDRWGTEAFF.

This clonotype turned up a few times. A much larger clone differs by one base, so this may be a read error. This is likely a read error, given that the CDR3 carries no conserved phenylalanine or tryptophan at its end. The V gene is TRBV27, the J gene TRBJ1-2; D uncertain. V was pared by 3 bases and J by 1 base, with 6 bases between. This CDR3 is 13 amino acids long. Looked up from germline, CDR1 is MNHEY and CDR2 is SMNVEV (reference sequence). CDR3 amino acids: CASSFTVNYGYTL. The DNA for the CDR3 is TGTGCCAGCAGTTTCACAGTTAACTATGGCTACACCCTC.

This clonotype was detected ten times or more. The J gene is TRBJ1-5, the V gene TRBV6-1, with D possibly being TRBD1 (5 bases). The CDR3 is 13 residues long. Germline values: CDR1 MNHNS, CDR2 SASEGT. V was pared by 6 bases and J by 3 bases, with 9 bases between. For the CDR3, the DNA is TGTGCCAGCAGCCGGGACGCCAATCAGCCCCAGCATTTT. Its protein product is CASSRDANQPQHF.

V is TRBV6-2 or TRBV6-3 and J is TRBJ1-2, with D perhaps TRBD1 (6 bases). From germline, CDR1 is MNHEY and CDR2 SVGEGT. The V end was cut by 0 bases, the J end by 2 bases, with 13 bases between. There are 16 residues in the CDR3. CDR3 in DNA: TGTGCCAGCAGTTACTCGGGGGGCAGGAGGAACTATGGCTACACCTTC. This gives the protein CASSYSGGRRNYGYTF.

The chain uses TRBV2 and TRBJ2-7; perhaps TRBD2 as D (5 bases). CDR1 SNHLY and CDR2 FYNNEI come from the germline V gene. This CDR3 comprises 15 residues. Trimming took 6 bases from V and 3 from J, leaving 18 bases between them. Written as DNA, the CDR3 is TGTGCCAGCAGCCAAGATCGGGGTTCTTACTACGAGCAGTACTTC. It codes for CASSQDRGSYYEQYF.

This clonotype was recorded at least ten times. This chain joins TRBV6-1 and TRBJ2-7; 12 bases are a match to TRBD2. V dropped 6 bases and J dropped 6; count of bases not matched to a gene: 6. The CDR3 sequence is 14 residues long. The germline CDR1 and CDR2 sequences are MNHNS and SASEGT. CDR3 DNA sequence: TGTGCCAGCAGCGGACTAGCGGGAAGCTCCGAGCAGTACTTC. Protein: CASSGLAGSSEQYF.

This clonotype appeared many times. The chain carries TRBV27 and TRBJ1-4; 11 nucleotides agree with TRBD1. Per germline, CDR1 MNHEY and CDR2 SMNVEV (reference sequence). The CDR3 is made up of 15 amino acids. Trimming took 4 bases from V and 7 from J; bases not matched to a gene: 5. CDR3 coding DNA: TGTGCCAGCAGTTCCTCGGACAGGGGGCCTGAAAAACTGTTTTTT. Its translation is CASSSSDRGPEKLFF.

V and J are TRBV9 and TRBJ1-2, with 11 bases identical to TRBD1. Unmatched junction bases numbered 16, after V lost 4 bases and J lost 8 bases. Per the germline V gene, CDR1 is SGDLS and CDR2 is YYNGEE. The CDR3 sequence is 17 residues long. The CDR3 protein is CASSLREPGQGVGGYTF. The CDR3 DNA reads TGTGCCAGCAGCCTGAGAGAGCCGGGACAGGGGGTAGGCGGCTACACCTTC.

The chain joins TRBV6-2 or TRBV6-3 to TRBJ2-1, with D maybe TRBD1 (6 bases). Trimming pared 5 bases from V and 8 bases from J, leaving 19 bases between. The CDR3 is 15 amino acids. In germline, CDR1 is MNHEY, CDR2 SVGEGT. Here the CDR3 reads CASSKTGASSDEQFF. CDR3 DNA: TGTGCCAGCAGTAAGACAGGAGCTAGTTCCGATGAGCAGTTCTTC.

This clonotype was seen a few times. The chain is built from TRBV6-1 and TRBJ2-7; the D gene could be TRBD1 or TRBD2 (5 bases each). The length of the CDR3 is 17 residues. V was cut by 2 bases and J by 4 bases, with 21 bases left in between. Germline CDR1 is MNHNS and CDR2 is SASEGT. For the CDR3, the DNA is TGTGCCAGCAGTGAAATTTGGGGGTTCGGTAGTGGATACGAGCAGTACTTC. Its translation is CASSEIWGFGSGYEQYF.

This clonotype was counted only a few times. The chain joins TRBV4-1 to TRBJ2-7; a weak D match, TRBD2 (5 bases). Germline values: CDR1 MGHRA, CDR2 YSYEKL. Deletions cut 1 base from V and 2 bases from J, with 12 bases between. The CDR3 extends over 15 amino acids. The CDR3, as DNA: TGCGCCAGCAGCCAAGTTACAGCGGCTCCCTACGAGCAGTACTTC. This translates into CASSQVTAAPYEQYF.

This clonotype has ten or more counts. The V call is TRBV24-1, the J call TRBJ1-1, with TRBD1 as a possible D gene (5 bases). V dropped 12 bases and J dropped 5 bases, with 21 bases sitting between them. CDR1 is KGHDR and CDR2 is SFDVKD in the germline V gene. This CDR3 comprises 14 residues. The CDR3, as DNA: TGTGCCCCCAACACGGGGGATATTAGGACTGAAGCTTTCTTT. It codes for CAPNTGDIRTEAFF.

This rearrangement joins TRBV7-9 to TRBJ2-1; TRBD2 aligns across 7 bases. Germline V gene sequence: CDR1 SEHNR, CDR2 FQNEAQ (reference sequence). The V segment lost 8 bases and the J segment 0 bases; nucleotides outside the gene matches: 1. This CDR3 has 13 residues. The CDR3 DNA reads TGTGCCAGCTCGGGGGGCTCCTACAATGAGCAGTTCTTC. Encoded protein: CASSGGSYNEQFF. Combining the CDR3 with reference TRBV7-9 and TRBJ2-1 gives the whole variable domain DTGVSQNPRHKITKRGQNVTFRCDPISEHNRLYWYRQTLGQGPEFLTYFQNEAQLEKSRLLSDRFSAERPKGSFSTLEIQRTEQGDSAMYLCASSGGSYNEQFFGPGTRLTVL.

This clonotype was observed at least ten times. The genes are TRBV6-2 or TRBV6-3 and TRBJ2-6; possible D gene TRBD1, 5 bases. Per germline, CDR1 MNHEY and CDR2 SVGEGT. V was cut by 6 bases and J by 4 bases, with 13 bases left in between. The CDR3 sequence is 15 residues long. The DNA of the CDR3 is TGTGCCAGCAGAGTAGGTGCAGGGGGGGCCAACGTCCTGACTTTC. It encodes CASRVGAGGANVLTF.

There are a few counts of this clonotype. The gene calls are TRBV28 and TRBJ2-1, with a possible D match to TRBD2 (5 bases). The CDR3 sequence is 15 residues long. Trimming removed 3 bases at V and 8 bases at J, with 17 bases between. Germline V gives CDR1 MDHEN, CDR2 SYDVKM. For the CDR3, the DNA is TGTGCCAGCAGTTTGGTATACTCTAGCTCCCATGAGCAGTTCTTC. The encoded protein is CASSLVYSSSHEQFF.

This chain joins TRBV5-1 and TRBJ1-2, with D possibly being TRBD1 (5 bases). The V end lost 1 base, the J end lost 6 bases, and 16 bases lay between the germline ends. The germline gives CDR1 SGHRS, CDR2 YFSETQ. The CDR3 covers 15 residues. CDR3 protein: CASSLWYPGTDGYTF. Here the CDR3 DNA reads TGCGCCAGCAGCTTGTGGTATCCGGGGACGGATGGCTACACCTTC.

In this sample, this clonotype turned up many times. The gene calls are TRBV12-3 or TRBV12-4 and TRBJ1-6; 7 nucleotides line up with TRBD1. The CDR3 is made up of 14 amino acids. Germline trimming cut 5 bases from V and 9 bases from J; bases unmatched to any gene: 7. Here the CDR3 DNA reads TGTGCCAGCAGTGCAATACAGGGGAGTTCACCCCTCCACTTT. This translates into CASSAIQGSSPLHF.

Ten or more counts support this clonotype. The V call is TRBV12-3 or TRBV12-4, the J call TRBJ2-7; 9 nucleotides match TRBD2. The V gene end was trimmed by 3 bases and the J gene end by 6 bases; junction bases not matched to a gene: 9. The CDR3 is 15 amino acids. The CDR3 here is CASSFLAGLGGEQYF. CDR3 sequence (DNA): TGTGCCAGCAGTTTTCTAGCGGGACTGGGAGGCGAGCAGTACTTC.

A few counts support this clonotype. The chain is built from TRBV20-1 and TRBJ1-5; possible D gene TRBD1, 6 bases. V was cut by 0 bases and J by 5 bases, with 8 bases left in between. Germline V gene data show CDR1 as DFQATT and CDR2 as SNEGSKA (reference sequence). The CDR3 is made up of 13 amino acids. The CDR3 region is CSAREQGDQPQHF. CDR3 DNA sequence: TGCAGTGCTAGAGAACAGGGTGATCAGCCCCAGCATTTT.

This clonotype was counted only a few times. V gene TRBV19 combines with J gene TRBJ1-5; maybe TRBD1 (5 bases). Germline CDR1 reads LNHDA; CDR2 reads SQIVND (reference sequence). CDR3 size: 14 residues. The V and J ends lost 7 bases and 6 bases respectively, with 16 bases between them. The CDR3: CASMNDRLGQPQHF. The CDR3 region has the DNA TGTGCCAGTATGAATGACAGATTGGGTCAGCCCCAGCATTTT.

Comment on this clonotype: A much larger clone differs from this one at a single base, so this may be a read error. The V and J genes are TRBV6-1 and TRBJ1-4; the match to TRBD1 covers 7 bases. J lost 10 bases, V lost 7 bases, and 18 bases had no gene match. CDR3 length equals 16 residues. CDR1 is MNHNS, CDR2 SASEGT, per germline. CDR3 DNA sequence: TGTGCCAGCATTAGCAACAGGGGAAGATTAAACGGAAAACTGTTTTTT. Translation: CASISNRGRLNGKLFF.

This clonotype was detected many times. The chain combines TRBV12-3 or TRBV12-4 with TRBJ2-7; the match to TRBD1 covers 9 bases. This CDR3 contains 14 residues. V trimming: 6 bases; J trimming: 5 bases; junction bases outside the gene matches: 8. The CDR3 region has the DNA TGTGCCAGCAGCGGCGGGACAGGGAACCACGAGCAGTACTTC. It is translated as CASSGGTGNHEQYF.

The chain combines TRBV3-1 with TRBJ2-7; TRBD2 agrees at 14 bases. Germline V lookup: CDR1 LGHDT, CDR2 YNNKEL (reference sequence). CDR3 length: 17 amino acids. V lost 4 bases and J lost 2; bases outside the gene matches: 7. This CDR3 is CASSPGTSGRPPYEQYF. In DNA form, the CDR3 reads TGTGCCAGCAGCCCGGGGACTAGCGGGAGACCCCCCTACGAGCAGTACTTC.

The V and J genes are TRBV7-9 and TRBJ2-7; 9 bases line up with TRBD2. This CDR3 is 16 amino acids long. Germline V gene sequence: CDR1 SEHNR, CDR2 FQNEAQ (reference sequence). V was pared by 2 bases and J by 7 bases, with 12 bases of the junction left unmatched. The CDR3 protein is CASSLWAPGLAGEQYF. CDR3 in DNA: TGTGCCAGCAGCTTATGGGCCCCGGGACTAGCTGGGGAGCAGTACTTC.

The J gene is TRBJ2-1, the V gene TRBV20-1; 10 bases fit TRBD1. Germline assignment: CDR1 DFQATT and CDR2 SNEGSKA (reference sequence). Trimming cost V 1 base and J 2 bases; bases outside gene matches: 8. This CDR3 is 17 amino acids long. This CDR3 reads CSARALGQGGTYNEQFF. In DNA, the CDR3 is TGCAGTGCTAGAGCCCTCGGACAGGGGGGCACCTACAATGAGCAGTTCTTC.

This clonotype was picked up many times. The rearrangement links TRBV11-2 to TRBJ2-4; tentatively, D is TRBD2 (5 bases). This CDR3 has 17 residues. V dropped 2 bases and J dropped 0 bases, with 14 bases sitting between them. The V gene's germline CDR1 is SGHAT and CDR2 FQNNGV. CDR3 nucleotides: TGTGCCAGCAGCTTACTTACGTTTGGACTAGCCAAAAACATTCAGTACTTC. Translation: CASSLLTFGLAKNIQYF.

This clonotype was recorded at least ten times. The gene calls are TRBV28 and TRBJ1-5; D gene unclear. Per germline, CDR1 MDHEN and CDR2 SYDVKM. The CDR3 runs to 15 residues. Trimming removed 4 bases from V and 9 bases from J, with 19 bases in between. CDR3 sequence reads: CASSSPLRERRPQHF. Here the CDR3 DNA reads TGTGCCAGCAGTTCCCCTCTCCGAGAACGCAGGCCCCAGCATTTT.

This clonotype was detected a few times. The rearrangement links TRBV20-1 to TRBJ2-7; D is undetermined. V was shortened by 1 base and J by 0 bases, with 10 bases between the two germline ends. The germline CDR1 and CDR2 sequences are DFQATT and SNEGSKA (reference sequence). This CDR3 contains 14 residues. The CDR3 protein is CSARVLRYSYEQYF. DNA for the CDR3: TGCAGTGCTAGAGTCCTCCGGTACTCCTACGAGCAGTACTTC.

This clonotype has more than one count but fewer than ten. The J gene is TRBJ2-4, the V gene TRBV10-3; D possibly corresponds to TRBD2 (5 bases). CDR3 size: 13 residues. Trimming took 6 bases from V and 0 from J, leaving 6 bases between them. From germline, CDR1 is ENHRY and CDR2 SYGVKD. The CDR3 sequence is CAIRDLAKNIQYF. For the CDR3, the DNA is TGTGCCATCAGGGACTTAGCCAAAAACATTCAGTACTTC.